These 3 T cell receptor beta chains originate from one sample sequenced in a study of a mutant IDH1 vaccine in newly diagnosed glioma. The table came from immunoSEQ multiplex PCR; TCRdb's copy has only in-frame clones and leaves some out. The table shows tens of thousands of clones, with around 88% occurring only once. Time point meaning: baseline, week 1 (first vaccination visit). Specified treatment: pre-vaccination baseline after standard-of-care therapy. Sequencing was performed on peripheral blood mononuclear cells (PBMCs), taken from a glioma patient treated with radiotherapy, temozolomide or both. These receptors all come from a woman under 30 with glioma. Some clones in this sample may be carry-over from other donors' samples.

The gene calls are TRBV6-1 and TRBJ2-7, with 8 bases lining up with TRBD2. Looked up from germline, CDR1 is MNHNS and CDR2 is SASEGT. The CDR3 spans 15 residues. J gave up 4 bases and V 0 bases, and 5 bases lay outside the gene matches. CDR3 DNA: TGTGCCAGCAGTGAAGCTGGCGGGAGGACGTACGAGCAGTACTTC. Amino acids: CASSEAGGRTYEQYF.

In its sample, this clone was seen once. V is TRBV2 and J is TRBJ1-6; D remains unclear. V gave up 4 bases and J gave up 9 bases, with 16 bases separating them. Germline CDR1 is SNHLY and CDR2 is FYNNEI. The CDR3 has 15 residues. The CDR3 protein is CASSVSETPTSPLHF. The CDR3 DNA reads TGTGCCAGCAGTGTCTCGGAGACACCGACTTCACCCCTCCACTTT.

This clone was detected only once. The V gene is TRBV5-1, the J gene TRBJ1-1; no reliable D call. The CDR3 contains 14 residues. Germline V gene lookup returns CDR1 SGHRS and CDR2 YFSETQ. V was cut by 5 bases and J by 0 bases, with 11 bases left in between. The CDR3 nucleotides are TGCGCCAGCAGGATGGAGACTTTGAACACTGAAGCTTTCTTT. Protein product: CASRMETLNTEAFF.